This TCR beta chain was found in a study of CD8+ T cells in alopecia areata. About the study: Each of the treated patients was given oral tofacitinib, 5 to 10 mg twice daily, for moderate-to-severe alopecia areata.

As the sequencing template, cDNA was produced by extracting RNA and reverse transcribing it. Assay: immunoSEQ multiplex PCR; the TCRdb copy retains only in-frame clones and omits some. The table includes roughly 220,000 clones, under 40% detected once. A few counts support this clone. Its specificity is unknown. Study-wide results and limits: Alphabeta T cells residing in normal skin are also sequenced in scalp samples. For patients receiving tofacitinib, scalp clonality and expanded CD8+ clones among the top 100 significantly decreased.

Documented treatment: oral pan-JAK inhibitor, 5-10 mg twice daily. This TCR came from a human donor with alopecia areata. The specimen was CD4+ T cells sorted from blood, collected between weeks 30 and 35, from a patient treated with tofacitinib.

The CDR3 spells CASSPAGSYEQYF. The CDR3, as DNA: TGCGCCAGCAGCCCGGCGGGCTCCTACGAGCAGTACTTC. The J gene is TRBJ2-7, the V gene TRBV5-1; D may be TRBD2 (5 bases). V was clipped by 4 bases and J by 0 bases, with 8 bases between them. The CDR3 has 13 residues. Per germline, CDR1 SGHRS and CDR2 YFSETQ.